This T cell receptor beta chain stems from a study of regulatory T cells in long-lasting Graves disease. About the research overall: Over 5 years of antithyroid drugs with positive TSH receptor antibodies was taken to mean persistent Graves' disease. The study's findings and limits: Investigators studied peripheral blood only, not thyroid tissue. Newly diagnosed disease favored TRBV20-1 and TRBJ2-1 over persistent disease.

Trimming cost V 6 bases and J 4 bases; bases outside gene matches: 3. Germline lookup yields CDR1 MNHNS and CDR2 SASEGT. This CDR3 has 14 amino acids. Time point indicated: persistent/refractory GD, antithyroid drugs over 5 years with positive TRAb. PBMCs provided the RNA from which the TCR library was made. Blood from the periphery, 8 to 9.5 milliliters in all, was drawn into EDTA tubes. HTBI primers from iRepertoire and Arm-PCR of CDR3 regions yielded the TCR beta libraries. MiXCR was run by TCRdb on the multiplex PCR reads, yielding one entry per CDR3 protein. This sample has about 460,000 distinct CDR3 sequences, with approximately 23% found just once. Points on this clonotype: Antigen unknown.

The specimen comprised peripheral blood mononuclear cells (PBMCs), sampled when the disease was refractory, from a patient treated with antithyroid drugs. This sequence joins TRBV6-1 and TRBJ2-7; 13 bases match TRBD2. The sequence derives from a female donor with Graves disease. This CDR3 is CASRRLAGGYEQYF. CDR3 coding DNA: TGTGCCAGCAGAAGACTAGCGGGGGGTTACGAGCAGTACTTC.